The 25 T cell receptor beta chains below all came from one sample that was sequenced in a study of STAT3 mutations in large granular lymphocyte leukemia. General study points: At least one immunodominant TCR beta clonotype appeared in every T-cell large granular lymphocyte leukemia patient.

Profiled with immunoSEQ multiplex PCR; TCRdb holds only in-frame clones, not every one. The table records approximately 20,000 clones, over 80% of them present only once. These receptors are not linked to any known antigen. The sequenced sample consisted of peripheral blood mononuclear cells. These receptors originate from a man aged 60-69 years with T-cell large granular lymphocyte leukemia. Some clones in this sample may be carry-over from other donors' samples.

This clone was seen only once. This chain links TRBV11-2 with TRBJ2-1; 9 bases match TRBD2. V was clipped by 4 bases and J by 6 bases; unmatched bases: 4. Germline V gene sequence: CDR1 SGHAT, CDR2 FQNNGV. CDR3 length: 14 residues. DNA of the CDR3: TGTGCCAGCAGCTCCCTGCGGGGGGGCAATGAGCAGTTCTTC. Its protein is CASSSLRGGNEQFF.

The V gene is TRBV20-1, the J gene TRBJ2-1, with 9 positions matching TRBD2. V lost 6 bases, J lost 8 bases, and 2 bases stayed unmatched. The germline V gene has CDR1 DFQATT and CDR2 SNEGSKA (reference sequence). The CDR3 loop spans 11 amino acids. This CDR3 is CSAIAGDEQFF. CDR3 nucleotide sequence: TGCAGTGCCATAGCGGGAGATGAGCAGTTCTTC.

CDR3: CASSLDRTPGAFF. The CDR3 DNA reads TGTGCCAGCAGCCTCGACAGGACCCCAGGGGCTTTCTTT. This chain links TRBV5-5 with TRBJ1-1, with a tentative D call TRBD1 (6 bases). The CDR3 has 13 residues. V lost 4 bases to trimming and J lost 11 bases, with 18 bases between them. Germline CDR1 is SGHKS and CDR2 is YYEKEE (reference sequence).

This chain links TRBV6-1 with TRBJ2-7, with a weak D call TRBD1 (6 bases). Trimming cost V 5 bases and J 3 bases, with 11 bases left between them. The germline CDR1 and CDR2 sequences are MNHNS and SASEGT. CDR3 size: 13 residues. The CDR3 region is CASSLTGDYEQYF. CDR3 sequence (DNA): TGTGCCAGCAGTTTGACAGGTGACTACGAGCAGTACTTC.

This rearrangement joins TRBV15 to TRBJ1-4; 7 bases are a match to TRBD1. V was clipped by 1 base and J by 3 bases; unmatched bases: 11. This CDR3 is 18 amino acids long. The V gene's germline CDR1 is LNHNV and CDR2 YYDKDF (reference sequence). The DNA of the CDR3 is TGTGCCACCAGCAGAGGGGGGGACAGTGCCAGGGCTAATGAAAAACTGTTTTTT. It is translated as CATSRGGDSARANEKLFF. The whole variable domain, remainder taken from reference TRBV15 and TRBJ1-4, is DAMVIQNPRYQVTQFGKPVTLSCSQTLNHNVMYWYQQKSSQAPKLLFHYYDKDFNNEADTPDNFQSRRPNTSFCFLDIRSPGLGDTAMYLCATSRGGDSARANEKLFFGSGTQLSVL.

The chain combines TRBV6-5 with TRBJ1-2; 10 nucleotides line up with TRBD1. Germline V CDR1 and CDR2: MNHEY, SVGAGI. The CDR3 has 15 amino acids. Trimming removed 4 bases from V and 2 bases from J; junction bases left unmatched: 4. The CDR3 region has the DNA TGTGCCAGCAGTTCACCGGGACAGGGGAACTATGGCTACACCTTC. Translation gives CASSSPGQGNYGYTF.

The chain couples TRBV7-2 to TRBJ1-5, with D tentatively TRBD1 (6 bases). V lost 5 bases, J lost 2 bases, and 13 bases lay in between. The CDR3 sequence is 15 residues long. Germline assignment: CDR1 SGHTA and CDR2 FQGNSA. In DNA, the CDR3 is TGTGCCAGCAGCGGGGACCGACAGGGCAATCAGCCCCAGCATTTT. Translation gives CASSGDRQGNQPQHF.

This chain joins TRBV7-9 and TRBJ2-7; 9 nucleotides align to TRBD1. V lost 4 bases to trimming and J lost 3 bases; unmatched junction nucleotides: 7. Germline values: CDR1 SEHNR, CDR2 FQNEAQ (reference sequence). The CDR3 contains 15 residues. DNA of the CDR3: TGTGCCAGCAGCTCCGCCGGGACAGGGATCTACGAGCAGTACTTC. It codes for CASSSAGTGIYEQYF.

V is TRBV13 and J is TRBJ2-2, with 16 nucleotides matching TRBD2. This CDR3 spans 19 amino acids. Germline CDR1 is PRHDT and CDR2 is FYEKMQ (reference sequence). The V gene end was trimmed by 5 bases and the J gene end by 5 bases; junction bases not matched to a gene: 11. CDR3 region: CASSPGLAGGPRKTGELFF. CDR3 bases: TGTGCCAGCAGCCCGGGACTAGCGGGAGGGCCGAGGAAAACCGGGGAGCTGTTTTTT.

V and J are TRBV14 and TRBJ2-1, with a weak D call TRBD2 (5 bases). The germline V gene encodes CDR1 SGHDN and CDR2 FVKESK. The ends were cut back, 4 bases at V and 9 bases at J, with 16 bases in the middle. This CDR3 has 14 amino acids. CDR3 DNA: TGTGCCAGCAGCCTGGCTGGGCTAGCCGGTGAGCAGTTCTTC. Translation: CASSLAGLAGEQFF. Full variable domain (rest looked up from reference TRBV14 and TRBJ2-1): EAGVTQFPSHSVIEKGQTVTLRCDPISGHDNLYWYRRVMGKEIKFLLHFVKESKQDESGMPNNRFLAERTGGTYSTLKVQPAELEDSGVYFCASSLAGLAGEQFFGPGTRLTVL.

This clone has just a few counts. The chain joins TRBV9 to TRBJ2-3; TRBD2 is a possible D gene (5 bases). The germline V and J ends were trimmed by 5 bases and 5 bases, with 9 bases remaining between them. Germline CDR1 reads SGDLS; CDR2 reads YYNGEE. There are 12 residues in the CDR3. The chain's CDR3 is CASSARGDTQYF. The DNA for the CDR3 is TGTGCCAGCAGTGCCCGGGGAGATACGCAGTATTTT.

The chain combines TRBV2 with TRBJ2-7; maybe TRBD1 (5 bases). The CDR3 totals 13 residues. The V gene lost 2 bases and the J gene lost 7 bases, with 12 bases spanning the gap. CDR1 is SNHLY, CDR2 FYNNEI, per germline. CDR3: CASSELGAGEQYF. CDR3 in DNA: TGTGCCAGCAGTGAATTAGGGGCTGGAGAGCAGTACTTC.

The V and J genes are TRBV4-3 and TRBJ2-7, with TRBD2 matching over 7 bases. The germline V gene encodes CDR1 LGHNA and CDR2 YSLEER. Germline trimming cut 0 bases from V and 4 bases from J; bases unmatched to any gene: 15. There are 18 residues in the CDR3. The CDR3 is CASSQESLERDSRYEQYF. DNA for the CDR3: TGCGCCAGCAGCCAAGAATCTTTGGAGCGGGATTCGAGGTACGAGCAGTACTTC.

The chain uses TRBV7-9 and TRBJ2-7; D might be TRBD1 (7 bases). Germline loops: CDR1 SEHNR, CDR2 FQNEAQ (reference sequence). The CDR3 is 15 residues long. V was cut by 5 bases and J by 2 bases, with 16 bases left in between. Written as DNA, the CDR3 is TGTGCCAGCAGCCCCCAGGGGGAGGCGACCTACGAGCAGTACTTC. Protein: CASSPQGEATYEQYF.

The chain couples TRBV27 to TRBJ2-7; the D call may be TRBD1 or TRBD2 (5 bases each). V shed 6 bases and J shed 4 bases, with 16 bases lying between them. There are 14 residues in the CDR3. Germline CDR1 reads MNHEY; CDR2 reads SMNVEV (reference sequence). The CDR3 protein is CASSLSGTEYEQYF. CDR3 DNA: TGTGCCAGCAGCCTATCCGGGACGGAGTACGAGCAGTACTTC.

The rearrangement joins TRBV18 to TRBJ2-7; 10 bases are shared with TRBD1. The junction had 5 bases not matched to a gene; V was cut back by 2 bases and J by 7 bases. The CDR3 runs to 14 residues. Germline V lookup: CDR1 KGHSH, CDR2 LQKENI. In DNA, the CDR3 is TGTGCCAGCTCACCAGGGACAGGGGCGTTTGAGCAGTACTTC. Translation gives CASSPGTGAFEQYF.

This chain joins TRBV5-4 and TRBJ2-7; D gene uncertain. The V gene's germline CDR1 is SGHNT and CDR2 YYREEE (reference sequence). The CDR3 covers 13 residues. V was trimmed by 0 bases and J by 6 bases, leaving 10 bases between them. CDR3 coding DNA: TGTGCCAGCAGCTTGGACGGCTTCTCCGAGCAGTACTTC. It is translated as CASSLDGFSEQYF.

The rearrangement uses TRBV18 and TRBJ2-7; D is possibly TRBD2 (5 bases). This CDR3 region has 13 residues. Per germline, CDR1 KGHSH and CDR2 LQKENI. V lost 3 bases, J lost 5 bases, and 11 bases lay in between. DNA of the CDR3: TGTGCCAGCTCACCGTATCACGGGGACGAGCAGTACTTC. The encoded protein is CASSPYHGDEQYF.

The chain employs TRBV7-9 and TRBJ2-5, with D unclear. This CDR3 has 14 amino acids. The V end was cut by 8 bases, the J end by 5 bases, with 18 bases between. Germline V gene lookup returns CDR1 SEHNR and CDR2 FQNEAQ (reference sequence). The DNA for the CDR3 is TGTGCCAGCGGATCCGGTGGGGAAGTCGAGACCCAGTACTTC. This gives the protein CASGSGGEVETQYF. Using reference TRBV7-9 and TRBJ2-5 for the parts outside the CDR3, the full variable domain is DTGVSQNPRHKITKRGQNVTFRCDPISEHNRLYWYRQTLGQGPEFLTYFQNEAQLEKSRLLSDRFSAERPKGSFSTLEIQRTEQGDSAMYLCASGSGGEVETQYFGPGTRLLVL.

The chain combines TRBV5-6 with TRBJ2-3; perhaps TRBD1 as D (6 bases). The V end lost 0 bases, the J end lost 0 bases, and 11 bases lay between the germline ends. Germline V gene data show CDR1 as SGHDT and CDR2 as YYEEEE. The length of the CDR3 is 16 residues. CDR3 sequence reads: CASSLVSRGSTDTQYF. CDR3 nucleotide sequence: TGTGCCAGCAGCTTGGTCAGCAGGGGAAGCACAGATACGCAGTATTTT.

The chain is built from TRBV18 and TRBJ2-1, with 9 bases identical to TRBD2. J was trimmed by 6 bases and V by 2 bases; bases with no gene match: 2. In germline, CDR1 is KGHSH, CDR2 LQKENI. The CDR3 extends over 14 amino acids. For the CDR3, the DNA is TGTGCCAGCTCACCAGCGGGAGGGCTCAATGAGCAGTTCTTC. Residues: CASSPAGGLNEQFF. Full variable domain (missing parts from reference TRBV18 and TRBJ2-1): NAGVMQNPRHLVRRRGQEARLRCSPMKGHSHVYWYRQLPEEGLKFMVYLQKENIIDESGMPKERFSAEFPKEGPSILRIQQVVRGDSAAYFCASSPAGGLNEQFFGPGTRLTVL.

This clone appeared a few times. The chain joins TRBV6-6 to TRBJ1-5; perhaps TRBD1 as D (6 bases). Germline-derived CDR1 and CDR2 are MNHNY and SVGAGI (reference sequence). Between the trimmed V and J ends, which lost 6 bases and 3 bases, there was a span of 18 bases. This CDR3 is 16 amino acids long. The CDR3 loop reads CASSIAGGGSNQPQHF. The CDR3 region has the DNA TGTGCCAGCAGCATTGCGGGAGGGGGTTCCAATCAGCCCCAGCATTTT.

V is TRBV2 and J is TRBJ2-7; 7 bases fit TRBD2. The V gene end was trimmed by 8 bases and the J gene end by 4 bases; junction bases not matched to a gene: 5. Germline values: CDR1 SNHLY, CDR2 FYNNEI. CDR3 length equals 12 residues. This CDR3 reads CASWEGIYEQYF. The CDR3, as DNA: TGTGCCAGCTGGGAGGGGATTTACGAGCAGTACTTC.

The gene calls are TRBV5-1 and TRBJ2-3; D tentatively fits TRBD1 or TRBD2 (5 bases each). CDR3 length: 14 residues. Trimming stripped 3 bases from V and 6 bases from J, with 14 bases between. Germline loops: CDR1 SGHRS, CDR2 YFSETQ. CDR3 coding DNA: TGCGCCAGCAGCTCCGGGACCCCGGACGATACGCAGTATTTT. It encodes CASSSGTPDDTQYF.

The chain recombines TRBV6-6 with TRBJ2-7; possibly TRBD1 for D (6 bases). CDR3 size: 15 residues. Per germline, CDR1 MNHNY and CDR2 SVGAGI (reference sequence). Trimming removed 5 bases from V and 0 bases from J, with 14 bases in between. The CDR3 protein is CASSPRGFYSYEQYF. In DNA, the CDR3 is TGTGCCAGCAGTCCAAGGGGGTTCTACTCCTACGAGCAGTACTTC.